The 18 T cell receptor beta chains below were found in one sample sequenced in a study of blood T cells in healthy people across ages. A J-beta primer mix and a sample-barcoded 5' primer were used in a second PCR of about 7 to 12 cycles. TCRdb used MiXCR to reprocess the 5' RACE reads, holding one entry per CDR3 protein. The repertoire holds roughly 1,800,000 distinct CDR3 sequences, with less than 50% as singletons. Specimen: blood. The receptors here all came from a woman between 40 and 55 years old in good health.

The V call is TRBV2, the J call TRBJ1-2; D gene uncertain. The germline V gene encodes CDR1 SNHLY and CDR2 FYNNEI. The CDR3 spans 14 residues. Trimming left V 8 bases short and J 2 bases short, with 15 bases between. CDR3 protein: CASGEGPQNYGYTF. The CDR3 coding sequence is TGTGCCAGCGGGGAGGGCCCGCAGAACTATGGCTACACCTTC.

This clonotype was counted a few times. The J gene is TRBJ2-1, the V gene TRBV7-9, with D unresolved. Germline CDR1 SEHNR, CDR2 FQNEAQ (reference sequence). V gave up 3 bases and J gave up 0 bases, with 9 bases separating them. The CDR3 contains 15 residues. Written as DNA, the CDR3 is TGTGCCAGCAGCTTGATGGCTAGCTCCTACAATGAGCAGTTCTTC. Translation gives CASSLMASSYNEQFF. Drawing the rest from reference TRBV7-9 and TRBJ2-1, the complete variable domain is DTGVSQNPRHKITKRGQNVTFRCDPISEHNRLYWYRQTLGQGPEFLTYFQNEAQLEKSRLLSDRFSAERPKGSFSTLEIQRTEQGDSAMYLCASSLMASSYNEQFFGPGTRLTVL.

In this sample, this clonotype turned up a few times. J is TRBJ2-5 and V is TRBV7-2, with 9 nucleotides matching TRBD2. V lost 4 bases and J lost 5; bases outside the gene matches: 11. This CDR3 has 16 amino acids. From germline, CDR1 is SGHTA and CDR2 FQGNSA. This CDR3 is CASSSRLAAAVETQYF. Here the CDR3 DNA reads TGTGCCAGCAGCTCTCGACTAGCGGCGGCCGTGGAGACCCAGTACTTC.

The gene calls are TRBV5-1 and TRBJ2-4, with 8 positions matching TRBD1. This CDR3 comprises 14 residues. V lost 7 bases to trimming and J lost 13 bases; unmatched junction nucleotides: 16. Germline CDR1 and CDR2: SGHRS and YFSETQ. CDR3 region: CASGRQGADNEQYF. The DNA of the CDR3 is TGCGCCAGCGGTCGGCAGGGGGCCGACAATGAGCAGTACTTC.

The chain uses TRBV12-3 or TRBV12-4 and TRBJ2-5; TRBD2 matches 13 bases. The CDR3 contains 15 residues. J lost 1 base, V lost 6 bases, and 2 bases had no gene match. The chain's CDR3 is CASSTSGGAQETQYF. CDR3 sequence (DNA): TGTGCCAGCAGCACTAGCGGGGGGGCCCAAGAGACCCAGTACTTC.

V and J are TRBV5-1 and TRBJ1-2; 7 nucleotides agree with TRBD1. From germline, CDR1 is SGHRS and CDR2 YFSETQ. With 4 bases clipped from V and 4 bases from J, the junction kept 19 bases outside the gene matches. This CDR3 contains 18 residues. For the CDR3, the DNA is TGCGCCAGCAGCCCATCTCCCCTCGACAGGGTTGTCAGCTATGGCTACACCTTC. Translating it yields CASSPSPLDRVVSYGYTF.

Remarks on this clonotype: Because the CDR3's place on the DNA is in doubt, the DNA is left out and the CDR3 is given as listed by TCRdb. V usage is TRBV24-1 and J usage is TRBJ2-5. 15 amino acids form the CDR3, both terminal residues included. CDR1 and CDR2 from the germline V gene are KGHDR and SFDVKD. CDR3 sequence: CATSVPNGREETQYF.

Only a few counts were recorded for this clonotype. The genes are TRBV7-2 and TRBJ2-5; D might be TRBD1 (6 bases). The J call may be wrong; the DNA end is better matched by TRBJ2-4. Germline CDR1 SGHTA, CDR2 FQGNSA. The CDR3 length is 15 residues. CDR3 bases: TGTGCCAGCAGCTTAGTTCTACAGGGCAGGGGCATTCAGTACTTC. Protein: CASSLVLQGRGIQYF.

This sequence joins TRBV27 and TRBJ1-1; D may be TRBD1 (5 bases). The CDR3 has 16 amino acids. The germline gives CDR1 MNHEY, CDR2 SMNVEV (reference sequence). V was shortened by 3 bases and J by 0 bases, with 14 bases between the two germline ends. The CDR3 DNA reads TGTGCCAGCAGTTTGGTTGGGGGACTGATGAACACTGAAGCTTTCTTT. Protein sequence: CASSLVGGLMNTEAFF.

The rearrangement links TRBV12-3 or TRBV12-4 to TRBJ2-2, with 7 bases that match TRBD1. V shed 7 bases, J shed 7 bases, and the junction held 18 bases outside the gene matches. The CDR3 sequence is 17 residues long. CDR3 loop: CASTQGDRLPRVGELFF. The CDR3 bases are TGTGCCAGCACCCAGGGGGACAGACTCCCGCGGGTCGGGGAGCTGTTTTTT.

This chain links TRBV20-1 with TRBJ2-1; 9 bases agree with TRBD2. V gave up 2 bases and J gave up 4 bases; unmatched junction bases: 9. The CDR3 length is 16 residues. Per germline, CDR1 DFQATT and CDR2 SNEGSKA (reference sequence). The CDR3, as DNA: TGCAGTGCTAGATCCGGCGGGGGGGCCGGGTACAATGAGCAGTTCTTC. Its translation: CSARSGGGAGYNEQFF.

CDR3 loop: CASSLISGDALFF. In nucleotides, the CDR3 is TGTGCCAGCAGCTTAATCTCGGGCGATGCACTGTTTTTT. The chain links TRBV7-9 to TRBJ1-4, with D uncertain. Germline CDR1 and CDR2: SEHNR and FQNEAQ (reference sequence). The ends were cut back, 2 bases at V and 13 bases at J, with 14 bases in the middle. CDR3 length equals 13 residues.

The chain links TRBV20-1 to TRBJ2-3, with D tentatively TRBD2 (6 bases). Germline CDR1 and CDR2: DFQATT and SNEGSKA (reference sequence). V lost 6 bases and J 2 bases, leaving 15 bases between the germline ends. The CDR3 runs 14 residues. The CDR3 DNA follows: TGCAGTGCCAACTCGGGACTTACCACAGATACGCAGTATTTT. It specifies CSANSGLTTDTQYF.

This sequence joins TRBV24-1 and TRBJ2-4, with D perhaps TRBD1 (6 bases). The J call could be wrong; TRBJ2-7 is a better fit for the DNA end. CDR1 and CDR2 (germline): KGHDR, SFDVKD. This CDR3 spans 14 amino acids. The DNA of the CDR3 is TGTGCCACCAGTGATGACCTACAGGGCTACGAGCAGTACTTC. Translating it yields CATSDDLQGYEQYF.

The V gene is TRBV18, the J gene TRBJ2-6, with a weak D call TRBD2 (6 bases). Germline V lookup: CDR1 KGHSH, CDR2 LQKENI. With 2 bases removed from V and 1 base from J, the gap between germline ends came to 12 bases. The CDR3 runs to 17 residues. The CDR3 reads CASSPTEGPSGANVLTF. CDR3 coding DNA: TGTGCCAGCTCACCAACGGAGGGACCGTCTGGGGCCAACGTCCTGACTTTC. The variable domain in full, with the rest retrieved from reference TRBV18 and TRBJ2-6, is NAGVMQNPRHLVRRRGQEARLRCSPMKGHSHVYWYRQLPEEGLKFMVYLQKENIIDESGMPKERFSAEFPKEGPSILRIQQVVRGDSAAYFCASSPTEGPSGANVLTFGAGSRLTVL.

V and J are TRBV7-2 and TRBJ2-1; possibly TRBD1 for D (5 bases). The end of the DNA is better explained by TRBJ2-7, so the J call may be wrong. Germline lookup yields CDR1 SGHTA and CDR2 FQGNSA. The CDR3 is 16 residues long. The CDR3 DNA reads TGTGCCAGCAGCTTAGGCCTTCAGGGTCGAAACAATGAGCAGTACTTC. It translates to CASSLGLQGRNNEQYF.

This clonotype was counted a few times. CDR3 coding DNA: TGCAGTGCTACCGATGACCAGGGTCGTGGCTATGGCTACACCTTC. This sequence encodes CSATDDQGRGYGYTF. The chain recombines TRBV20-1 with TRBJ1-2, with TRBD1 as a possible D gene (5 bases). The CDR3 has 15 residues. CDR1 and CDR2 from the germline V gene are DFQATT and SNEGSKA (reference sequence). V dropped 4 bases and J dropped 4 bases, with 19 bases sitting between them.

This chain uses TRBV7-2 with TRBJ2-2; D gene unclear. The germline gives CDR1 SGHTA, CDR2 FQGNSA. CDR3 length equals 13 residues. With 2 bases removed from V and 7 bases from J, the gap between germline ends came to 8 bases. In DNA, the CDR3 is TGTGCCAGCAGCTTATACATGGGCGGGGAGCTGTTTTTT. Translation: CASSLYMGGELFF.